This TCR beta chain comes out of a study of shared T cell receptors in the human thymus. Generated by immunoSEQ multiplex PCR, the TCRdb table keeps only in-frame clones and is missing some. The repertoire holds 550,000 to 800,000 clones, with roughly 88% as singletons. Looked up from germline, CDR1 is DFQATT and CDR2 is SNEGSKA (reference sequence). Between the trimmed V and J ends, which lost 6 bases and 2 bases, there was a span of 7 bases. This CDR3 region has 11 residues. Separately, the same data were catalogued under a study of human thymus T cells.

The sequenced sample was thymocytes. The genes are TRBV20-1 and TRBJ1-1; D unclear. The clonotype was recovered from a girl under three years old with a congenital heart defect. The CDR3 sequence is CSALENTEAFF. In DNA form, the CDR3 reads TGCAGTGCCTTAGAAAACACTGAAGCTTTCTTT.